The clone carrying this T cell receptor beta chain was observed a handful of times. Its specificity is not known. This record comes from a study of STAT3 mutations in large granular lymphocyte leukemia. Study observations and caveats: Sampling intervals varied between patients and samples. Every T-cell large granular lymphocyte leukemia patient had at least one immunodominant TCR beta clonotype.

The germline gives CDR1 KGHSH, CDR2 LQKENI. The CDR3 runs to 14 residues. Unmatched junction bases numbered 4, after V lost 3 bases and J lost 4 bases. The table came from immunoSEQ multiplex PCR; TCRdb's copy has only in-frame clones and leaves some out. Among approximately 5,200 clones listed, around 50% were seen once. Specimen: peripheral blood mononuclear cells. This sequence joins TRBV18 and TRBJ2-7; the match to TRBD2 covers 9 bases. This TCR was recovered from an older woman with T-cell large granular lymphocyte leukemia. Some clones in this sample may be carry-over from other donors' samples. CDR3 sequence: CASSPPSGTYEQYF. CDR3 nucleotides: TGTGCCAGCTCACCCCCTAGCGGGACTTACGAGCAGTACTTC.